This TCR beta chain originates from a study of cytotoxic CD8 clonotypes in ibrutinib-treated CLL. Turning to the study itself: 24 partial and 2 complete responses; at median 68 months, roughly 15 remitted, around twelve progressed.

Between the trimmed V and J ends, which lost 6 bases and 6 bases, there was a span of 14 bases. Germline values: CDR1 MNHNY, CDR2 SVGAGI (reference sequence). The CDR3 extends over 13 amino acids. Investigators sought sequencing depths of between 1 in 200,000 and 1 in 1 million T cells. Sequencing used immunoSEQ multiplex PCR; TCRdb keeps in-frame clones, though not all of them. The repertoire holds approximately 100,000 clones, with 58% as singletons. Points from the study as a whole: Clonality was elevated at ibrutinib response and had returned toward baseline at progression.

With regard to this clone: The antigen remains undetermined.

Sequenced here: PBMCs, sampled after 24 months of ibrutinib treatment. This chain connects TRBV6-6 to TRBJ1-2; D is possibly TRBD1 (5 bases). The origin of this receptor is a human donor with chronic lymphocytic leukemia. CDR3 amino acids: CASRDGGRHGYTF. CDR3 DNA sequence: TGTGCCAGCAGGGACGGGGGAAGGCATGGCTACACCTTC.